The 8 T cell receptor beta chains in this list originate from one sample, sequenced in a study of memory CD4+ T cells and cytomegalovirus serostatus. The sort gate was single viable CD3+CD4+CD8-CD45RO+ cells for memory CD4+ T cells. The repertoire was sequenced with immunoSEQ multiplex PCR; TCRdb's copy has only in-frame clones and lacks some. The table has about 41,000 clones, about four fifths seen once. The sequenced sample was memory CD4+ T cells from blood. The receptors shown here come from an adult in good health and CMV-seronegative.

The chain recombines TRBV6-6 with TRBJ1-1; 9 bases match TRBD1. The germline gives CDR1 MNHNY, CDR2 SVGAGI (reference sequence). After removal of 5 bases from V and 3 bases from J, the junction contained 4 bases not matched to a gene. The length of the CDR3 is 14 residues. CDR3 bases: TGTGCCAGCAGTCCGGGACAGGGTGACACTGAAGCTTTCTTT. Translating it yields CASSPGQGDTEAFF.

V usage is TRBV7-2 and J usage is TRBJ1-5; 8 nucleotides line up with TRBD1. With 4 bases clipped from V and 5 bases from J, the junction kept 4 bases outside the gene matches. This CDR3 comprises 14 residues. The V gene's germline CDR1 is SGHTA and CDR2 FQGNSA. This CDR3 is CASSWDRQDQPQHF. In nucleotides, the CDR3 is TGTGCCAGCAGCTGGGACAGGCAGGATCAGCCCCAGCATTTT.

In its sample, this clone was seen a few times. This sequence joins TRBV7-9 and TRBJ1-4, with 7 bases matching TRBD1. V shed 5 bases and J 16 bases; nucleotides not matched to a gene: 10. The CDR3 loop spans 12 amino acids. Germline CDR1 and CDR2: SEHNR and FQNEAQ (reference sequence). The CDR3 coding sequence is TGTGCCAGCAGCACTACTCGGACAGGATGGTTTTTT. This gives the protein CASSTTRTGWFF.

This chain joins TRBV12-5 and TRBJ1-6; 8 positions match TRBD1. CDR1 is LGHNT and CDR2 is FRNRAP in the germline V gene. CDR3 length: 13 residues. The V segment lost 10 bases and the J segment 7 bases; nucleotides outside the gene matches: 6. As DNA, the CDR3 is TGTGCTACCACGACAGGGGCAAATTCACCCCTCCACTTT. This gives the protein CATTTGANSPLHF.

On this clone itself: The sample carries other DNA sequences with the same CDR3. V gene TRBV7-6 combines with J gene TRBJ2-5; D remains ambiguous. V lost 1 base and J 4 bases, leaving 7 bases between the germline ends. Germline V gives CDR1 SGHVS, CDR2 FNYEAQ. The CDR3 is 13 amino acids. CDR3 nucleotides: TGTGCCAGCAGCTTAGGGGTTCGAGAGACCCAGTACTTC. This encodes CASSLGVRETQYF.

A note on this clone: Other DNA sequences from this sample encode an identical CDR3 as well. This chain joins TRBV5-6 and TRBJ1-1, with D possibly matching TRBD1 (5 bases). The CDR3 sequence is 14 residues long. Germline V gene data show CDR1 as SGHDT and CDR2 as YYEEEE. V was clipped by 0 bases and J by 9 bases, with 15 bases between them. In DNA, the CDR3 is TGTGCCAGCAGCTTGGGGCAGGGAGCCCGCCAAGCTTTCTTT. Residues: CASSLGQGARQAFF.

This chain uses TRBV7-9 with TRBJ2-2; D not certain. The germline V gene has CDR1 SEHNR and CDR2 FQNEAQ (reference sequence). The CDR3 extends over 12 amino acids. V was shortened by 3 bases and J by 6 bases, with 5 bases between the two germline ends. The CDR3 region is CASSFWSGELFF. The CDR3 DNA follows: TGTGCCAGCAGCTTTTGGTCCGGGGAGCTGTTTTTT.

There are a few counts of this clone. This chain joins TRBV5-6 and TRBJ2-6; D gene uncertain. The germline gives CDR1 SGHDT, CDR2 YYEEEE. The CDR3 has 15 residues. With 0 bases removed from V and 1 base from J, the gap between germline ends came to 5 bases. The CDR3 reads CASSLGASGANVLTF. The CDR3 DNA is TGTGCCAGCAGCTTGGGGGCTTCTGGGGCCAACGTCCTGACTTTC.